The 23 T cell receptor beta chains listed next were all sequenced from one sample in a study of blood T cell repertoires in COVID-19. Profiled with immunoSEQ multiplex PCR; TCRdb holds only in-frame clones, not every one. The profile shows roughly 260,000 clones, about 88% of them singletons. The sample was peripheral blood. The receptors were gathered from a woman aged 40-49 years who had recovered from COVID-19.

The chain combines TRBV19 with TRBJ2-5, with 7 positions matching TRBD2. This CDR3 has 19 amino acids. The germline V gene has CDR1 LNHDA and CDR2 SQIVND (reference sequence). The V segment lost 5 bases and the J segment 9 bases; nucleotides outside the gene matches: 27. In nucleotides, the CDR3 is TGTGCCAGTAGTCCAGGACTAGACCAGACAGCTCCCTCCGGGAGACCCCAGTACTTC. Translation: CASSPGLDQTAPSGRPQYF. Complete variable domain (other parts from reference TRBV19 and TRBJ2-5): DGGITQSPKYLFRKEGQNVTLSCEQNLNHDAMYWYRQDPGQGLRLIYYSQIVNDFQKGDIAEGYSVSREKKESFPLTVTSAQKNPTAFYLCASSPGLDQTAPSGRPQYFGPGTRLLVL.

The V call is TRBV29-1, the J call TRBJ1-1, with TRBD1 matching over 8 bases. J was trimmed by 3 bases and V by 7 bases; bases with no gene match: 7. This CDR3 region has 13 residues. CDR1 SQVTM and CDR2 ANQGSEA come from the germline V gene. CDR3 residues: CSGTGTGHTEAFF. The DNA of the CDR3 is TGCAGCGGTACCGGGACAGGTCACACTGAAGCTTTCTTT.

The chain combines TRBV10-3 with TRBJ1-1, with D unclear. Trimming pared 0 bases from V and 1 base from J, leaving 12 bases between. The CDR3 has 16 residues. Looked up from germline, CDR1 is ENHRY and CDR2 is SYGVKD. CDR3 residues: CAISESSGYQNTEAFF. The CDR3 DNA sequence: TGTGCCATCAGTGAGTCTTCGGGGTACCAGAACACTGAAGCTTTCTTT.

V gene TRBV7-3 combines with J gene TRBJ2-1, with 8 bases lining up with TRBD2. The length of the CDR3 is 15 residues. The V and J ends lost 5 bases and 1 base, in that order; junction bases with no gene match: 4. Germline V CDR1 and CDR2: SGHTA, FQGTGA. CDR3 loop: CASSLTSDSYNEQFF. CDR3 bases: TGTGCCAGCAGCCTGACTAGCGATTCCTACAATGAGCAGTTCTTC.

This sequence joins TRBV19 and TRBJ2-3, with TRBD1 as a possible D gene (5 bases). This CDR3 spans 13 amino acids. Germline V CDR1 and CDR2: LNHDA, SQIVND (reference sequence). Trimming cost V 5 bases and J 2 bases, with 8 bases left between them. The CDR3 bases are TGTGCCAGTAGTGACAGTAACACAGATACGCAGTATTTT. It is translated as CASSDSNTDTQYF.

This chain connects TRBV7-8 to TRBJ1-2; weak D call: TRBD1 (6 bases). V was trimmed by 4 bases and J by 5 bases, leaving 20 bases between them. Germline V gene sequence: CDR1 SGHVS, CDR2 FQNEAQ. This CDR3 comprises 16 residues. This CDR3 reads CASSSDRLAPMYGYTF. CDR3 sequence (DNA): TGTGCCAGCAGCTCGGACAGACTCGCCCCTATGTATGGCTACACCTTC.

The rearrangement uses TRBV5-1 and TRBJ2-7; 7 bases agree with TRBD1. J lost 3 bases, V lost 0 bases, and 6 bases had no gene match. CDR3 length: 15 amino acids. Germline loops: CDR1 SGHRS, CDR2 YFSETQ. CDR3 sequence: CASSLGGTARYEQYF. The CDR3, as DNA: TGCGCCAGCAGCTTGGGTGGGACAGCGCGCTACGAGCAGTACTTC.

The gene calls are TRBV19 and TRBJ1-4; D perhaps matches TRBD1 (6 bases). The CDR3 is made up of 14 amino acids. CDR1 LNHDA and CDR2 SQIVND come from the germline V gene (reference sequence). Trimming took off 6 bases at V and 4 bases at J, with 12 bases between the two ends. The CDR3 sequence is CASSRTADNEKLFF. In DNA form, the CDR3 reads TGTGCCAGTAGCCGGACAGCCGATAATGAAAAACTGTTTTTT.

This chain's CDR3 is CASSYSTSGQGNLRSGNTIYF. CDR3 sequence (DNA): TGTGCCAGCAGTTACTCGACGTCCGGACAGGGAAACCTCCGCTCTGGAAACACCATATATTTT. The genes are TRBV6-2 or TRBV6-3 and TRBJ1-3; 8 bases fit TRBD1. Germline V gives CDR1 MNHEY, CDR2 SVGEGT. This CDR3 is 21 amino acids long. V was clipped by 0 bases and J by 0 bases; unmatched bases: 16.

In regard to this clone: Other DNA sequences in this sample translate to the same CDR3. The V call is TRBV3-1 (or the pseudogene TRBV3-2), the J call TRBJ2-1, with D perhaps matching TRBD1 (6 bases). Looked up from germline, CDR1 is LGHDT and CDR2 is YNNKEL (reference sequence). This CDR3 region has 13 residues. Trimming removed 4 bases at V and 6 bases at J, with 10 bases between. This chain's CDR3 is CASSRRGGNEQFF. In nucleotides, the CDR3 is TGTGCCAGCAGCCGCCGAGGGGGCAATGAGCAGTTCTTC.

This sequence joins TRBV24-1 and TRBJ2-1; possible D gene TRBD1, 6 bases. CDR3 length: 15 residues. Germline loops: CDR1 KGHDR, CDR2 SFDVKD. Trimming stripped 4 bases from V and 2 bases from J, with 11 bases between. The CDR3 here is CATSDLGTPYNEQFF. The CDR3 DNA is TGTGCCACCAGTGACCTTGGGACACCCTACAATGAGCAGTTCTTC.

Here the CDR3 DNA reads TGTGCCAGCAGCGTGGGCCCCGGGGGGACTCAAGAGACCCAGTACTTC. The encoded protein is CASSVGPGGTQETQYF. The chain uses TRBV6-4 and TRBJ2-5; the match to TRBD2 covers 7 bases. CDR3 length: 16 amino acids. The ends lost 6 bases at V and 2 bases at J; junction bases unmatched: 12. The germline gives CDR1 MRHNA, CDR2 SNTAGT.

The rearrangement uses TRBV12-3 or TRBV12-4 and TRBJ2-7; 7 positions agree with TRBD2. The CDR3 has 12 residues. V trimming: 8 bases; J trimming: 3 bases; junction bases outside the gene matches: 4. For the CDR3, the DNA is TGTGCCAGCGGGAGGGTTAACTACGAGCAGTACTTC. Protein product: CASGRVNYEQYF.

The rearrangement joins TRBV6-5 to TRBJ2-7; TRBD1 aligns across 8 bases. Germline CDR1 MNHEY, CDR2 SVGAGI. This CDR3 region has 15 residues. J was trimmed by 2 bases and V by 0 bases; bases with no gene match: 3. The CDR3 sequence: CASSYSNRGTYEQYF. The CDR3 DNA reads TGTGCCAGCAGTTACTCGAACAGGGGGACCTACGAGCAGTACTTC.

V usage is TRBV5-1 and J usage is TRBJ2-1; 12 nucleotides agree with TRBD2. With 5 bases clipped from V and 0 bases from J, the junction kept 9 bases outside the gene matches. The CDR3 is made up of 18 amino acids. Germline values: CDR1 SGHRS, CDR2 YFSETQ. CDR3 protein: CASRKLAGGQSSYNEQFF. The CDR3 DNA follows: TGCGCCAGCAGGAAACTAGCGGGGGGCCAGAGCTCCTACAATGAGCAGTTCTTC.

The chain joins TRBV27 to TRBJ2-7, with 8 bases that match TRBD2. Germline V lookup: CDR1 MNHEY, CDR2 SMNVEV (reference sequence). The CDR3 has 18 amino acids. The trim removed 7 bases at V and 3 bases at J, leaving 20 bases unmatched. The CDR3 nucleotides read TGTGCCAGCACCCCTTTTTCGGCCCTTAGCGGGAAGCGCTACGAGCAGTACTTC. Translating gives CASTPFSALSGKRYEQYF.

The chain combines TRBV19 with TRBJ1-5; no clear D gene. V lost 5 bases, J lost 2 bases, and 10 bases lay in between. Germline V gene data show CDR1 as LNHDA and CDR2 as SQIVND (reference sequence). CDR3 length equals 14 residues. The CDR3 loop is CASSSGVGNQPQHF. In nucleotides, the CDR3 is TGTGCCAGTAGTTCCGGGGTCGGCAATCAGCCCCAGCATTTT.

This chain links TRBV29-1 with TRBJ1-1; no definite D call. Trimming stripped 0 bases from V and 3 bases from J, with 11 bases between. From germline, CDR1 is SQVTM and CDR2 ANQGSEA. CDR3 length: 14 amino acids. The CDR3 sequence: CSVEDPRGYTEAFF. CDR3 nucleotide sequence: TGCAGCGTTGAAGATCCCCGCGGCTACACTGAAGCTTTCTTT.

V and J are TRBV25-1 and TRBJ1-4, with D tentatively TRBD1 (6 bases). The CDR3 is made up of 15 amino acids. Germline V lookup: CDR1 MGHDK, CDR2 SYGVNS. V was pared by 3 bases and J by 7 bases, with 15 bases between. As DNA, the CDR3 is TGTGCCAGCAGTGACTCTGGGGGCGCGGGTGAAAAACTGTTTTTT. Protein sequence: CASSDSGGAGEKLFF.

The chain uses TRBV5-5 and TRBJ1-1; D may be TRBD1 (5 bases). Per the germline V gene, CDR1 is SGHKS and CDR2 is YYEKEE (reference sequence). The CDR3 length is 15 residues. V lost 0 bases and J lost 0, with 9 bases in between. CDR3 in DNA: TGTGCCAGCAGCTTGGCCAACAGGCTGAACACTGAAGCTTTCTTT. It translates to CASSLANRLNTEAFF.

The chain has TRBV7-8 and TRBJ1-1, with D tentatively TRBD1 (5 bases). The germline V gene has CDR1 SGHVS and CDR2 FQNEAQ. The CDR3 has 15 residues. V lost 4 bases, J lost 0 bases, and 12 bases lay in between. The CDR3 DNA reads TGTGCCAGCAGCTCGGCAGGGATTCTGAACACTGAAGCTTTCTTT. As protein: CASSSAGILNTEAFF.

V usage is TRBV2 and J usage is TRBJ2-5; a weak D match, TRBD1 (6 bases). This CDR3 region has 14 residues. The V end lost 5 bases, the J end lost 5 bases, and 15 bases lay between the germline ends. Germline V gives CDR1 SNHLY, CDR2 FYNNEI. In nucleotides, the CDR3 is TGTGCCAGCAGTAGGACAGTTAATTGGGAGACCCAGTACTTC. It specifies CASSRTVNWETQYF.

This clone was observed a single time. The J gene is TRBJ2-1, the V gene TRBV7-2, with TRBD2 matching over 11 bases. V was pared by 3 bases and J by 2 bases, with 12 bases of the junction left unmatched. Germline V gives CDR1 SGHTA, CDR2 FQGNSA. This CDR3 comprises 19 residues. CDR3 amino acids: CASSLRTSGPGSTYNEQFF. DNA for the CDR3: TGTGCCAGCAGCTTGAGGACTAGCGGGCCGGGATCCACCTACAATGAGCAGTTCTTC.